Following are 6 T cell receptor beta chains from one sample sequenced in a study of tumor-infiltrating lymphocytes in primary liver carcinoma. A primer in the constant region served to generate TCR beta cDNA from 450 to 600 ng of total RNA. Slightly modified ARM-PCR served as the procedure for the TCR beta libraries. These libraries came from three rounds of nested multiplex PCR. TRBV1-TRBV30 forward primers paired with a C-beta reverse primer were used in the first two PCR rounds, which ran approximately 10 cycles each. In TCRdb, the multiplex PCR reads were re-called with MiXCR into one record per CDR3 protein. Among fewer than 75,000 distinct CDR3 sequences, roughly two thirds were seen once, and the ten largest hold roughly 40%. The study co-extracted DNA and RNA from around 20-30 mg of unsorted bulk tissue. Input material: liver tumor tissue from sampling region 4. Specified subset: tumor region T4, right-lateral pole. The receptors originated from a man aged 40-49 years with primary liver carcinoma and hepatitis B virus infection.

In the case of this clonotype: The junction departs from germline at one end; a sequencing error may be responsible. V usage is TRBV6-2 or TRBV6-3 and J usage is TRBJ2-3; D unresolved. The CDR3 is 13 residues long. Germline V gene sequence: CDR1 MNHEY, CDR2 SVGEGT. This CDR3 reads CASSSALSNTQYF. DNA of the CDR3: TGTGCCAGTAGTTCGGCACTTTCGAATACGCAGTATTTT.

Details on this clonotype: The junction differs from germline at one of its ends, possibly a read error. CDR3 sequence reads: CTSNLGTGGTDTQYF. In DNA form, the CDR3 reads TGTACCAGCAACCTTGGGACAGGGGGCACAGATACGCAGTATTTT. The genes are TRBV13 and TRBJ2-3, with 10 positions matching TRBD1. CDR1 and CDR2 from the germline V gene are PRHDT and FYEKMQ (reference sequence). The CDR3 extends over 15 amino acids.

This sequence joins TRBV6-6 and TRBJ2-7; the D gene is possibly TRBD2 (7 bases). Germline assignment: CDR1 MNHNY and CDR2 SVGAGI (reference sequence). CDR3 length equals 20 residues. The germline V and J ends were trimmed by 0 bases and 2 bases, with 26 bases remaining between them. CDR3 loop: CASSYSYQGTPASGTYEQYF. The DNA of the CDR3 is TGTGCCAGCAGTTACTCGTATCAGGGGACTCCGGCTAGCGGAACCTACGAGCAGTACTTC.

About this clonotype itself: Its ends do not fully match the called genes, so a read error is possible. The chain links TRBV29-1 to TRBJ2-5; 10 positions match TRBD1. This CDR3 comprises 15 residues. Germline V lookup: CDR1 SQVTM, CDR2 ANQGSEA. CDR3 sequence reads: CRVETDRGRDETQYF. In nucleotides, the CDR3 is TGCAGGGTTGAAACGGACAGGGGGAGGGATGAGACCCAGTACTTC. The complete variable domain, with remaining parts taken from reference TRBV29-1 and TRBJ2-5, reads SAVISQKPSRDICQRGTSLTIQCQVDSQVTMMFWYRQQPGQSLTLIATANQGSEATYESGFVIDKFPISRPNLTFSTLTVSNMSPEDSSIYLCRVETDRGRDETQYFGPGTRLLVL.

Concerning this clonotype itself: A read error may explain this, as a much larger clone is one base away. The rearrangement links TRBV5-1 to TRBJ2-3; perhaps TRBD2 as D (6 bases). The ends were cut back, 2 bases at V and 3 bases at J, with 16 bases in the middle. CDR3 length equals 16 residues. Germline-derived CDR1 and CDR2 are SGHRS and YFSETQ. This CDR3 is CASSLVGGKRTDTQYF. The CDR3 DNA sequence: TGCGCCAGCAGCTTAGTAGGCGGGAAGAGAACAGATACGCAGTATTTT.

Concerning this clonotype itself: One end of the junction varies from germline; a read error may be responsible. CDR3 in amino acids: CSSRLEGAYGELFF. The CDR3 nucleotides read TGTTCCAGCCGCTTAGAGGGGGCCTACGGGGAGCTGTTTTTC. The V gene is TRBV7-9, the J gene TRBJ2-2, with 7 bases fitting TRBD1. CDR3 size: 14 residues. The germline gives CDR1 SEHNR, CDR2 FQNEAQ (reference sequence).